The 32 T cell receptor beta chains below all came from one sample that was sequenced in a study of CD8 T cells in ankylosing spondylitis. Using its own MiXCR run on the 5' RACE reads, TCRdb lists one record per CDR3 protein. The sample consists of some 150,000 distinct CDR3 sequences, more than 9.5% of them appearing once. The sequenced material came from blood, either unsorted or a sorted T cell fraction (not recorded which). The source of these receptors is a female donor with ankylosing spondylitis or in good health (not recorded which).

This clonotype showed up many times. The V and J genes are TRBV12-3 or TRBV12-4 and TRBJ1-4; maybe TRBD1 (6 bases). CDR3 length: 14 residues. V was trimmed by 3 bases and J by 7 bases, leaving 12 bases between them. CDR3 protein: CASSFFRGGEKLFF. Here the CDR3 DNA reads TGTGCCAGCAGTTTCTTCAGAGGGGGTGAAAAACTGTTTTTT.

This clonotype was seen many times. This chain uses TRBV24-1 with TRBJ2-2, with a tentative D call TRBD2 (5 bases). From germline, CDR1 is KGHDR and CDR2 SFDVKD. CDR3 length: 14 amino acids. V was pared by 2 bases and J by 7 bases, with 10 bases between. CDR3 in amino acids: CATSDWRGGGELFF. CDR3 nucleotides: TGTGCCACCAGTGATTGGAGAGGAGGCGGGGAGCTGTTTTTT.

This clonotype was counted at least ten times. V gene TRBV5-6 combines with J gene TRBJ2-1; 11 bases fit TRBD2. The trim removed 3 bases at V and 4 bases at J, leaving 3 bases unmatched. The CDR3 contains 15 residues. Per germline, CDR1 SGHDT and CDR2 YYEEEE. The CDR3 sequence is CASSWTSGPYNEQFF. In DNA form, the CDR3 reads TGTGCCAGCAGCTGGACTAGCGGGCCTTACAATGAGCAGTTCTTC.

This clonotype was recorded once. One end of the junction fails to match germline, which may point to a read error. The chain carries TRBV7-9 and TRBJ1-1, with a weak D call TRBD1 (5 bases). The CDR3 has 13 residues. Germline loops: CDR1 SEHNR, CDR2 FQNEAQ (reference sequence). Here the CDR3 DNA reads TGTGCCACCACTCAGTCAGGGAACACTGATGCTTTCTTT. Protein: CATTQSGNTDAFF.

As concerns this clonotype: A clone one base away is much larger, so this may be a read error. The rearrangement links TRBV20-1 to TRBJ2-1; perhaps TRBD1 as D (6 bases). The CDR3 is made up of 14 amino acids. Trimming pared 4 bases from V and 3 bases from J, leaving 13 bases between. The V gene's germline CDR1 is DFQATT and CDR2 SNEGSKA (reference sequence). The CDR3 region is CSATHGTYYNEQFF. The DNA for the CDR3 is TGCAGTGCTACCCACGGGACATACTACAATGAGCAGTTCTTC.

At least ten counts were recorded for this clonotype. The junction does not match germline at one end; this may be a read error. The chain is built from TRBV20-1 and TRBJ2-7; 9 nucleotides match TRBD2. Germline V CDR1 and CDR2: DFQATT, SNEGSKA (reference sequence). This CDR3 is 11 amino acids long. In nucleotides, the CDR3 is TGCAGTGCTAGAGATCCGGGACTAGCCCCATTC. Protein: CSARDPGLAPF.

In its sample, this clonotype was seen many times. The chain carries TRBV12-3 or TRBV12-4 and TRBJ1-5, with 8 bases identical to TRBD1. V gave up 6 bases and J gave up 3 bases; unmatched junction bases: 13. CDR3 size: 17 residues. The CDR3: CASRPSSGTGINQPQHF. The DNA of the CDR3 is TGTGCCAGCAGACCAAGCTCCGGGACAGGAATCAATCAGCCCCAGCATTTT.

This clonotype has a count of ten or more. The rearrangement joins TRBV24-1 to TRBJ2-1, with 8 bases aligning to TRBD2. V was pared by 0 bases and J by 0 bases, with 3 bases of the junction left unmatched. Germline V CDR1 and CDR2: KGHDR, SFDVKD. CDR3 length: 17 amino acids. DNA of the CDR3: TGTGCCACCAGTGATTTGAACAGCGGGAGCTCCTACAATGAGCAGTTCTTC. Translation gives CATSDLNSGSSYNEQFF.

Ten or more counts support this clonotype. The chain is built from TRBV7-6 and TRBJ1-5, with D uncertain. The CDR3 has 15 residues. Trimming took off 1 base at V and 0 bases at J, with 7 bases between the two ends. Germline assignment: CDR1 SGHVS and CDR2 FNYEAQ. The CDR3 loop reads CASSLEADSNQPQHF. CDR3 bases: TGTGCCAGCAGCTTAGAAGCAGATAGCAATCAGCCCCAGCATTTT.

This clonotype occurred many times. The rearrangement joins TRBV6-1 to TRBJ2-6; D unclear. With 2 bases removed from V and 12 bases from J, the gap between germline ends came to 8 bases. Germline V gene sequence: CDR1 MNHNS, CDR2 SASEGT. The CDR3 has 12 residues. The CDR3 region is CASSEMSGVLTF. The CDR3 region has the DNA TGTGCCAGCAGTGAAATGTCGGGCGTCCTGACTTTC.

The sample holds many counts of this clonotype. CDR3 sequence: CSATDRDAQPQHF. CDR3 coding DNA: TGCAGTGCTACCGACAGGGATGCTCAGCCCCAGCATTTT. The chain joins TRBV20-1 to TRBJ1-5, with TRBD1 identical over 7 bases. Germline lookup yields CDR1 DFQATT and CDR2 SNEGSKA (reference sequence). With 4 bases clipped from V and 6 bases from J, the junction kept 6 bases outside the gene matches. This CDR3 is built from 13 residues.

This clonotype was seen only a few times. V and J are TRBV7-9 and TRBJ2-7; maybe TRBD2 (5 bases). Trimming took off 5 bases at V and 6 bases at J, with 17 bases between the two ends. Germline CDR1 SEHNR, CDR2 FQNEAQ (reference sequence). CDR3 length: 14 residues. CDR3 sequence: CASSPDYFSGEQYF. The CDR3 region has the DNA TGTGCCAGCAGCCCCGACTACTTCAGTGGCGAGCAGTACTTC.

This clonotype was seen ten or more times. The V call is TRBV5-1, the J call TRBJ2-7, with TRBD1 identical over 7 bases. This CDR3 comprises 13 residues. Per germline, CDR1 SGHRS and CDR2 YFSETQ. J was trimmed by 4 bases and V by 4 bases; bases with no gene match: 5. CDR3 coding DNA: TGCGCCAGCAGCCCCTCACAGGGGTACGAGCAGTACTTC. This encodes CASSPSQGYEQYF.

This clonotype has ten or more counts. This rearrangement joins TRBV5-1 to TRBJ2-2; tentatively, D is TRBD1 (6 bases). V lost 2 bases and J 1 base, leaving 12 bases between the germline ends. Germline V gives CDR1 SGHRS, CDR2 YFSETQ. The CDR3 sequence is 16 residues long. The DNA for the CDR3 is TGCGCCAGCAGCTTACTGACAGGCGAGAACACCGGGGAGCTGTTTTTT. Translated, it gives CASSLLTGENTGELFF.

This clonotype has a count of ten or more. The chain couples TRBV29-1 to TRBJ1-2; tentative D call: TRBD1 (6 bases). Germline V gives CDR1 SQVTM, CDR2 ANQGSEA. The V end was cut by 2 bases, the J end by 4 bases, with 11 bases between. This CDR3 is 13 amino acids long. CDR3 coding DNA: TGCAGCGTTGAATCGGGGGCGGGCTATGGCTACACCTTC. It is translated as CSVESGAGYGYTF.

There are many counts of this clonotype. The rearrangement uses TRBV20-1 and TRBJ2-1, with a weak D call TRBD2 (7 bases). The CDR3 is made up of 15 amino acids. V lost 3 bases to trimming and J lost 2 bases, with 14 bases between them. CDR1 and CDR2 from the germline V gene are DFQATT and SNEGSKA (reference sequence). CDR3 sequence (DNA): TGCAGTGCTAGGACCCGGCGGGGGCCCTACAATGAGCAGTTCTTC. Its translation is CSARTRRGPYNEQFF.

In the case of this clonotype: A much larger clone sits a single nucleotide away, making a read error possible. This rearrangement joins TRBV11-2 to TRBJ2-6, with no clear D. Germline V gene sequence: CDR1 SGHAT, CDR2 FQNNGV. This CDR3 region has 13 residues. CDR3 nucleotide sequence: TGTGCCAGTACCCACTCTGGGACCAACGTCCTGACTTTC. This sequence encodes CASTHSGTNVLTF.

This clonotype showed up many times. The chain is built from TRBV10-3 and TRBJ2-6, with D maybe TRBD1 (5 bases). Trimming stripped 6 bases from V and 0 bases from J, with 12 bases between. Germline CDR1 ENHRY, CDR2 SYGVKD. This CDR3 region has 16 residues. The CDR3 loop is CAISNTGVSGANVLTF. The CDR3, as DNA: TGTGCCATCAGCAACACAGGCGTCTCTGGGGCCAACGTCCTGACTTTC.

This clonotype was observed at least ten times. J is TRBJ2-7 and V is TRBV6-2 or TRBV6-3; D might be TRBD2 (6 bases). Germline assignment: CDR1 MNHEY and CDR2 SVGEGT. This CDR3 has 12 amino acids. V gave up 8 bases and J gave up 3 bases, with 11 bases separating them. CDR3 loop: CASGTPVYEQYF. CDR3 nucleotide sequence: TGTGCCAGCGGGACTCCCGTCTACGAGCAGTACTTC.

There are a few counts of this clonotype. The V gene is TRBV11-1, the J gene TRBJ2-1, with TRBD2 identical over 7 bases. This CDR3 contains 19 residues. The V gene's germline CDR1 is SGHAT and CDR2 FQDESV (reference sequence). V lost 5 bases and J lost 1; bases outside the gene matches: 17. The CDR3 bases are TGTGCCAGCAGCCCACATCCACCGGCTAGCGGATTTTCCTACAATGAGCAGTTCTTC. Translating it yields CASSPHPPASGFSYNEQFF.

J is TRBJ2-2 and V is TRBV12-3 or TRBV12-4; 9 positions agree with TRBD2. The CDR3 runs 13 residues. With V trimmed by 7 bases and J by 7 bases, 4 bases remained unmatched. CDR3 amino acids: CASIAAGGGELFF. CDR3 sequence (DNA): TGTGCCAGCATCGCAGCGGGGGGCGGGGAGCTGTTTTTT.

Many counts were recorded for this clonotype. This chain joins TRBV10-3 and TRBJ2-2; 13 bases align to TRBD2. The CDR3 totals 18 residues. Germline assignment: CDR1 ENHRY and CDR2 SYGVKD. V was pared by 11 bases and J by 4 bases, with 16 bases of the junction left unmatched. CDR3 nucleotides: TGTGCCGCCCGAGACTTTGGACTAGCGGGAGCGGGCACCGGGGAGCTGTTTTTT. The encoded protein is CAARDFGLAGAGTGELFF.

There are many counts of this clonotype. This chain connects TRBV4-1 to TRBJ1-5; unclear D gene. Trimming stripped 1 base from V and 9 bases from J, with 16 bases between. CDR3 size: 15 residues. Germline CDR1 MGHRA, CDR2 YSYEKL. As DNA, the CDR3 is TGCGCCAGCAGCCAAGGCCAGTTCCTTGCGGGGCCCCAGCATTTT. Protein product: CASSQGQFLAGPQHF.

Ten or more counts support this clonotype. This chain links TRBV7-2 with TRBJ1-3; a weak D match, TRBD1 (5 bases). Germline V gene data show CDR1 as SGHTA and CDR2 as FQGNSA. CDR3 size: 15 residues. Trimming removed 5 bases from V and 4 bases from J, with 15 bases in between. The chain's CDR3 is CASSRLQERGNTIYF. DNA of the CDR3: TGTGCCAGCAGCCGACTACAGGAGAGGGGAAACACCATATATTTT.

In this sample, this clonotype turned up many times. J is TRBJ2-1 and V is TRBV25-1, with D hard to call. Between the trimmed V and J ends, which lost 4 bases and 6 bases, there was a span of 10 bases. This CDR3 spans 13 amino acids. Germline CDR1 reads MGHDK; CDR2 reads SYGVNS. The CDR3 sequence: CASSGVGLNEQFF. The CDR3 nucleotides read TGTGCCAGCAGTGGTGTGGGCCTCAATGAGCAGTTCTTC. The full variable domain, in which reference TRBV25-1 and TRBJ2-1 provide the parts outside the CDR3, is EADIYQTPRYLVIGTGKKITLECSQTMGHDKMYWYQQDPGMELHLIHYSYGVNSTEKGDLSSESTVSRIRTEHFPLTLESARPSHTSQYLCASSGVGLNEQFFGPGTRLTVL.

This clonotype has a count of ten or more. The chain joins TRBV3-1 to TRBJ1-5; D is ambiguous. V gave up 1 base and J gave up 7 bases, with 8 bases separating them. Germline V gives CDR1 LGHDT, CDR2 YNNKEL (reference sequence). CDR3 length: 13 amino acids. CDR3 bases: TGTGCCAGCAGCCAAGGCCCGGGGCAGCCCCAGCATTTT. Translated, it gives CASSQGPGQPQHF. Full variable domain (rest looked up from reference TRBV3-1 and TRBJ1-5): DTAVSQTPKYLVTQMGNDKSIKCEQNLGHDTMYWYKQDSKKFLKIMFSYNNKELIINETVPNRFSPKSPDKAHLNLHINSLELGDSAVYFCASSQGPGQPQHFGDGTRLSIL.

The sample holds many counts of this clonotype. The chain recombines TRBV19 with TRBJ1-1; D is undetermined. This CDR3 region has 13 residues. The germline V gene has CDR1 LNHDA and CDR2 SQIVND (reference sequence). V dropped 6 bases and J dropped 1 base, with 9 bases sitting between them. CDR3 region: CASRPRGNTEAFF. In DNA, the CDR3 is TGTGCCAGTAGGCCCCGGGGGAACACTGAAGCTTTCTTT. The whole variable domain, filled in from reference TRBV19 and TRBJ1-1, reads DGGITQSPKYLFRKEGQNVTLSCEQNLNHDAMYWYRQDPGQGLRLIYYSQIVNDFQKGDIAEGYSVSREKKESFPLTVTSAQKNPTAFYLCASRPRGNTEAFFGQGTRLTVV.

This clonotype has a count of ten or more. The J gene is TRBJ1-6, the V gene TRBV7-2, with 9 bases matching TRBD1. CDR1 and CDR2 from the germline V gene are SGHTA and FQGNSA. This CDR3 is 13 amino acids long. J lost 12 bases, V lost 3 bases, and 3 bases had no gene match. The CDR3 coding sequence is TGTGCCAGCAGCTTCGGACAGGGGCAACCCCTCCACTTT. Protein: CASSFGQGQPLHF.

This clonotype was counted between two and nine times. It may be a read error: a sequence one base away is much more abundant. The CDR3 here is CAASDRDTEAFF. The CDR3 nucleotides read TGTGCCGCCAGTGACCGAGACACTGAAGCTTTCTTT. The V gene is TRBV24-1, the J gene TRBJ1-1, with unresolved D. This CDR3 is built from 12 residues. Germline-derived CDR1 and CDR2 are KGHDR and SFDVKD.

The genes are TRBV12-3 or TRBV12-4 and TRBJ2-3, with D perhaps matching TRBD1 or TRBD2 (6 bases each). Trimming pared 8 bases from V and 5 bases from J, leaving 17 bases between. The CDR3 is 14 residues long. The CDR3 DNA reads as TGTGCCAGCGCCTACGGGGGCCGGGGAGATACGCAGTATTTT. Translation: CASAYGGRGDTQYF.

In its sample, this clonotype was seen many times. The chain is built from TRBV7-2 and TRBJ1-5; D unclear. From germline, CDR1 is SGHTA and CDR2 FQGNSA. The CDR3 is made up of 13 amino acids. V was shortened by 3 bases and J by 7 bases, with 10 bases between the two germline ends. The CDR3: CASSLVGDQPQHF. For the CDR3, the DNA is TGTGCCAGCAGCTTGGTAGGAGACCAGCCCCAGCATTTT. Complete variable domain (other parts from reference TRBV7-2 and TRBJ1-5): GAGVSQSPSNKVTEKGKDVELRCDPISGHTALYWYRQSLGQGLEFLIYFQGNSAPDKSGLPSDRFSAERTGGSVSTLTIQRTQQEDSAVYLCASSLVGDQPQHFGDGTRLSIL.

This clonotype occurred many times. V gene TRBV29-1 combines with J gene TRBJ2-6, with D uncertain. V lost 4 bases to trimming and J lost 1 base, with 14 bases between them. CDR3 length: 16 residues. Germline CDR1 SQVTM, CDR2 ANQGSEA. The CDR3 coding sequence is TGCAGCGTTGGGGGTGGGCTGCTATCTGGGGCCAACGTCCTGACTTTC. Its translation: CSVGGGLLSGANVLTF.